A single sample gave rise to the 5 T cell receptor beta chains below, sequenced in a study of shared clonotypes between healthy human individuals. Some clones are missing from TCRdb's copy, which holds only in-frame ones; the method was immunoSEQ multiplex PCR. Among more than 150,000 clones, approximately 70% were seen once, and the ten largest hold around 9.3%. Sequencing was done on a sample of memory CD4+ T cells sorted from blood. Subset indicated: CD45RA-negative fraction. These receptors originate from a man aged 25 to 40 in good health.

This clone was detected many times. The genes are TRBV2 and TRBJ1-1, with no clear D. This CDR3 is built from 11 residues. Trimming removed 8 bases from V and 5 bases from J, with 9 bases in between. Germline V lookup: CDR1 SNHLY, CDR2 FYNNEI. The CDR3 DNA is TGTGCCAGCCTGGTGGGAACTGAAGCTTTCTTT. Translation: CASLVGTEAFF.

Comment on this clone: A much larger clone sits a single nucleotide away, making a read error possible. The rearrangement joins TRBV6-5 to TRBJ2-7; 9 bases are shared with TRBD2. This CDR3 spans 11 amino acids. Germline trimming cut 8 bases from V and 8 bases from J; bases unmatched to any gene: 4. Per germline, CDR1 MNHEY and CDR2 SVGAGI. CDR3 DNA sequence: TGTGCCAGCCGTAGCGGGAGCAAGCAGTACTTC. Translated, it gives CASRSGSKQYF.

The V gene is TRBV29-1, the J gene TRBJ1-5, with D possibly TRBD1 on 5 matching bases. Germline CDR1 and CDR2: SQVTM and ANQGSEA. The CDR3 spans 13 residues. V dropped 4 bases and J dropped 5 bases, with 12 bases sitting between them. The CDR3 loop is CSVATGPHQPQHF. The CDR3 DNA sequence: TGCAGCGTTGCTACAGGCCCCCATCAGCCCCAGCATTTT.

A word on this clone: Other DNA sequences in the same sample also yield this CDR3. The CDR3 is CASIPVGRSGGQQFF. In DNA, the CDR3 is TGTGCCAGCATTCCAGTTGGGCGGAGCGGGGGCCAGCAGTTCTTC. The genes are TRBV11-1 and TRBJ2-1, with 8 positions matching TRBD2. CDR3 length equals 15 residues. V lost 7 bases, J lost 11 bases, and 16 bases stayed unmatched. Germline CDR1 reads SGHAT; CDR2 reads FQDESV (reference sequence). The full variable domain, completed using reference TRBV11-1 and TRBJ2-1, is EAEVAQSPRYKITEKSQAVAFWCDPISGHATLYWYRQILGQGPELLVQFQDESVVDDSQLPKDRFSAERLKGVDSTLKIQPAELGDSAMYLCASIPVGRSGGQQFFGPGTRLTVL.

This chain links TRBV11-2 with TRBJ2-5; TRBD1 matches at 9 bases. This CDR3 has 15 amino acids. V lost 6 bases, J lost 0 bases, and 5 bases stayed unmatched. Germline V gene sequence: CDR1 SGHAT, CDR2 FQNNGV. CDR3 amino acids: CASSSGTGYQETQYF. The CDR3 bases are TGTGCCAGCAGTTCAGGGACAGGGTACCAAGAGACCCAGTACTTC.